This T cell receptor (beta chain) comes out of a study of blood T cell repertoires in COVID-19. Background on the study: T cells, B-cell-depleted T cells, or PBMCs provided the cDNA or gDNA that served as material.

The CDR3 contains 16 residues. Germline CDR1 SGHAT, CDR2 FQNNGV. The V end lost 4 bases, the J end lost 5 bases, and 17 bases lay between the germline ends. TCRdb's table, derived via immunoSEQ multiplex PCR, lists solely in-frame clones and lacks some. The data show about 290,000 clones, with around four fifths seen just once and over 3.5% held by the top ten. The chain combines TRBV11-2 with TRBJ1-4; maybe TRBD1 (6 bases). The TCR sequence derives from a woman aged 45-60 years with active or convalescent COVID-19. The sample comprised peripheral blood. As DNA, the CDR3 is TGTGCCAGCAGCTCGAACAGAGGACAGCCAAATGAAAAACTGTTTTTT. This codes for CASSSNRGQPNEKLFF.